The rows below give T cell receptor beta chains drawn from one sample of a study of cytomegalovirus exposure and HLA in healthy donors. TCRdb keeps only in-frame clones here, not all; method: immunoSEQ multiplex PCR. The sample lists some 180,000 clones; about 79% were seen once. The sequencing input was PBMCs. These receptors were collected from a young man in good health and CMV-seronegative. Both conserved end residues are part of each CDR3. A D gene is named only where the DNA matches it firmly. Rows give clone size only sometimes, using once, few, many, or a class for an expanded clone.

D | size | J | V | CDR3 | DNA
. | . | TRBJ1-2 | TRBV5-4 | CASSFGGGYTF | TGTGCCAGCAGCTTCGGGGGGGGCTACACCTTC
TRBD1 | . | TRBJ1-4 | TRBV19 | CASTPDRGEKLFF | TGTGCCAGTACCCCGGACAGGGGTGAAAAACTGTTTTTT
TRBD2 | . | TRBJ2-3 | TRBV10-3 | CAISETLLAGGPDTQYF | TGTGCCATCAGTGAGACCTTACTAGCGGGGGGGCCAGATACGCAGTATTTT
. | . | TRBJ1-1 | TRBV5-1 | CASSLRGSEAFF | TGCGCCAGCAGCTTAAGGGGTTCTGAAGCTTTCTTT
. | . | TRBJ2-6 | TRBV30 | CAWSPTELSGANVLTF | TGTGCCTGGAGTCCGACAGAGCTCTCTGGGGCCAACGTCCTGACTTTC
. | . | TRBJ2-3 | TRBV5-1 | CASSLDGVIPDTQYF | TGCGCCAGCAGCTTGGACGGTGTGATCCCAGATACGCAGTATTTT
. | . | TRBJ1-2 | TRBV5-6 | CASSLAQATNYGYTF | TGTGCCAGCAGCTTGGCGCAGGCGACTAACTATGGCTACACCTTC
TRBD1 | . | TRBJ1-4 | TRBV18 | CASSSGQALDEKLFF | TGTGCCAGCTCATCGGGACAGGCCCTAGATGAAAAACTGTTTTTT
. | . | TRBJ1-2 | TRBV4-1 | CASSPGEDGKHYGYTF | TGCGCCAGCAGCCCCGGGGAAGACGGAAAACACTATGGCTACACCTTC
. | . | TRBJ1-2 | TRBV27 | CASSFVGGGYTF | TGTGCCAGCAGTTTCGTGGGAGGCGGCTACACCTTC
. | . | TRBJ2-7 | TRBV7-8 | CASSLLAYEQYF | TGTGCCAGCAGCTTACTAGCCTACGAGCAGTACTTC
TRBD1 | . | TRBJ1-2 | TRBV9 | CASSGPRGVGYGYTF | TGTGCCAGCAGCGGCCCCAGGGGGGTGGGCTATGGCTACACCTTC
. | . | TRBJ1-1 | TRBV19 | CASSTREGMNTEAFF | TGTGCCAGTAGTACCAGGGAGGGAATGAACACTGAAGCTTTCTTT
TRBD1 | . | TRBJ1-4 | TRBV7-6 | CASSPGQGGSNEKLFF | TGTGCCAGCAGCCCAGGACAGGGAGGGAGTAATGAAAAACTGTTTTTT
. | once | TRBJ2-3 | TRBV7-9 | CASSPSRDAQYF | TGTGCCAGCAGCCCCTCTCGGGATGCGCAGTATTTT
. | . | TRBJ2-7 | TRBV14 | CASSQVASGYADEQYF | TGTGCCAGCAGCCAAGTGGCCAGCGGTTATGCCGACGAGCAGTACTTC
. | few | TRBJ1-6 | TRBV28 | CASSLDRRDSPLHF | TGTGCCAGCAGTTTAGACAGGAGAGATTCACCCCTCCACTTT
TRBD2 | . | TRBJ2-7 | TRBV2 | CASSPRTSGSYEQYF | TGTGCCAGCAGCCCGAGGACTAGCGGCTCCTACGAGCAGTACTTC
. | few | TRBJ2-5 | TRBV20-1 | CSANYQETQYF | TGCAGTGCTAACTACCAAGAGACCCAGTACTTC
. | . | TRBJ2-5 | TRBV7-2 | CASSRDRQQETQYF | TGTGCCAGCAGTCGAGACAGACAACAAGAGACCCAGTACTTC
. | once | TRBJ2-7 | TRBV6-4 | CASSALYGYEQYF | TGTGCCAGCAGTGCCTTGTACGGCTACGAGCAGTACTTC
TRBD1 | . | TRBJ1-5 | TRBV27 | CASSGDRRLNQPQHF | TGTGCCAGCAGCGGGGACAGGCGATTAAATCAGCCCCAGCATTTT
TRBD2 | . | TRBJ2-1 | TRBV28 | CASTLSGAHSYNEQFF | TGTGCCAGCACCCTAAGCGGGGCTCACTCCTACAATGAGCAGTTCTTC
TRBD1 | . | TRBJ1-4 | TRBV7-6 | CASSPGDSDNEKLFF | TGTGCCAGCAGCCCGGGGGACAGTGACAATGAAAAACTGTTTTTT
TRBD2 | . | TRBJ2-1 | TRBV7-7 | CASSLGAGGYNEQFF | TGTGCTAGCAGCTTAGGGGCGGGAGGGTACAATGAGCAGTTCTTC
. | once | TRBJ2-7 | TRBV7-2 | CASSKGGGASYEQYF | TGTGCCAGCAGTAAAGGAGGCGGGGCCTCCTACGAGCAGTACTTC
. | . | TRBJ2-7 | TRBV7-8 | CASSGKEGSPYEQYF | TGTGCCAGCAGCGGAAAGGAGGGGAGCCCCTACGAGCAGTACTTC
. | . | TRBJ2-3 | TRBV10-2 | CASSGPRDWYSSTDTQYF | TGCGCCAGCAGCGGCCCCCGGGACTGGTACTCTAGCACAGATACGCAGTATTTT
TRBD2 | . | TRBJ2-3 | TRBV6-1 | CASSGASGVDTQYF | TGTGCCAGCAGTGGTGCTAGCGGCGTAGATACGCAGTATTTT
TRBD1 | . | TRBJ1-6 | TRBV7-8 | CASSLPSPGTGISSPLHF | TGTGCCAGCAGCTTACCCAGCCCTGGGACAGGGATTTCTTCACCCCTCCACTTT
. | few | TRBJ1-5 | TRBV28 | CASSPHVGGRGSNQPQHF | TGTGCCAGCAGCCCCCACGTGGGGGGGCGAGGTAGCAATCAGCCCCAGCATTTT
TRBD2 | . | TRBJ2-7 | TRBV19 | CASSRRGEGFGEQYF | TGTGCCAGTAGTCGGAGAGGGGAGGGTTTTGGCGAGCAGTACTTC
TRBD2 | . | TRBJ2-7 | TRBV7-2 | CASSPVAGESYEQYF | TGTGCCAGCAGTCCGGTAGCGGGAGAGTCCTACGAGCAGTACTTC
. | . | TRBJ1-2 | TRBV30 | CAWSVQVGGYTF | TGTGCCTGGAGTGTACAGGTGGGGGGCTACACCTTC
. | . | TRBJ1-2 | TRBV9 | CASSVGGRQSGYTF | TGTGCCAGCAGCGTAGGGGGGCGACAATCCGGCTACACCTTC
. | once | TRBJ1-1 | TRBV2 | CASRSGRRGTEAFF | TGTGCCAGCAGATCGGGACGGAGGGGCACTGAAGCTTTCTTT
. | . | TRBJ1-4 | TRBV6-5 | CASRGPMAREKLFF | TGTGCCAGCAGGGGGCCGATGGCTAGGGAAAAACTGTTTTTT
TRBD2 | . | TRBJ2-1 | TRBV5-1 | CASSLEAGGLLGEQFF | TGCGCCAGCAGCTTGGAGGCGGGGGGCCTTTTGGGTGAGCAGTTCTTC
TRBD2 | . | TRBJ2-1 | TRBV28 | CASRPLRLAGLGEQFF | TGTGCCAGCAGACCATTGAGACTAGCGGGATTGGGTGAGCAGTTCTTC
. | once | TRBJ1-3 | TRBV7-3 | CASSPTGGTSSGNTIYF | TGTGCCAGCAGCCCGACGGGGGGAACCAGCTCTGGAAACACCATATATTTT
TRBD1 | . | TRBJ1-2 | TRBV4-2 | CASSQGTGGTWGYTF | TGTGCCAGCAGCCAAGGTACAGGGGGGACTTGGGGCTACACCTTC
TRBD1 | . | TRBJ2-5 | TRBV7-3 | CASSLGTGETQYF | TGTGCCAGCAGCTTGGGGACAGGGGAGACCCAGTACTTC